This T cell receptor beta chain comes out of a study of cytomegalovirus exposure and HLA in healthy donors. Whole-study findings and limits: Rates of TCR association differed by HLA locus in a later analysis, with DRB1 highest and HLA-C lowest.

This CDR3 has 15 amino acids. The germline V gene encodes CDR1 SGDLS and CDR2 YYNGEE. Trimming removed 0 bases from V and 1 base from J, with 9 bases in between. Primers: 60 Vbeta forward and 13 Jbeta reverse. Profiling relied on immunoSEQ multiplex PCR, and the TCRdb table lists in-frame clones only, not all of them. Its table records about 120,000 clones. About this clone itself: Its antigen is unidentified.

The sequenced sample was PBMCs. V gene TRBV9 combines with J gene TRBJ2-3, with D possibly being TRBD1 (5 bases). The sequence was obtained from a middle-aged man in good health and CMV-seropositive. This CDR3 reads CASSVGGAGTDTQYF. The CDR3 bases are TGTGCCAGCAGCGTAGGGGGCGCGGGCACAGATACGCAGTATTTT.